Following are 13 T cell receptor beta chains from one sample sequenced in a study of multiple sclerosis patients with progressive multifocal leukoencephalopathy. Regarding time point: 6 months of natalizumab therapy. Measured with immunoSEQ multiplex PCR; TCRdb has only the in-frame clones, and not every one. Of tens of thousands of clones listed, just under 90% were seen once; the top ten hold about 1.4%. The sequenced sample was PBMCs, obtained from a patient treated with natalizumab. These receptors were taken from a human donor with multiple sclerosis.

The chain links TRBV7-2 to TRBJ2-1; 10 bases line up with TRBD2. The germline gives CDR1 SGHTA, CDR2 FQGNSA. V lost 0 bases to trimming and J lost 8 bases; unmatched junction nucleotides: 7. The CDR3 totals 16 residues. In nucleotides, the CDR3 is TGTGCCAGCAGCTTAGCGGGAGCGGGAGGGATCCATGAGCAGTTCTTC. Translation gives CASSLAGAGGIHEQFF. Full variable domain (outside the CDR3, taken from reference TRBV7-2 and TRBJ2-1): GAGVSQSPSNKVTEKGKDVELRCDPISGHTALYWYRQSLGQGLEFLIYFQGNSAPDKSGLPSDRFSAERTGGSVSTLTIQRTQQEDSAVYLCASSLAGAGGIHEQFFGPGTRLTVL.

This rearrangement joins TRBV6-5 to TRBJ1-1; possible D gene TRBD1, 5 bases. CDR1 is MNHEY, CDR2 SVGAGI, per germline. This CDR3 has 13 amino acids. The V end lost 5 bases, the J end lost 11 bases, and 18 bases lay between the germline ends. DNA of the CDR3: TGTGCCAGCAGTCTTGTACGGGGCATGGAGGCTTTCTTT. This encodes CASSLVRGMEAFF.

This sequence joins TRBV5-1 and TRBJ2-7; no definite D call. The CDR3 covers 17 residues. The V gene's germline CDR1 is SGHRS and CDR2 YFSETQ. The V gene lost 3 bases and the J gene lost 0 bases, with 19 bases spanning the gap. The CDR3 reads CASSYGDLGSSSYEQYF. In DNA, the CDR3 is TGCGCCAGCAGCTATGGCGACCTAGGGTCGAGCTCCTACGAGCAGTACTTC. Full variable domain (remainder filled in from reference TRBV5-1 and TRBJ2-7): KAGVTQTPRYLIKTRGQQVTLSCSPISGHRSVSWYQQTPGQGLQFLFEYFSETQRNKGNFPGRFSGRQFSNSRSEMNVSTLELGDSALYLCASSYGDLGSSSYEQYFGPGTRLTVT.

This sequence joins TRBV7-9 and TRBJ2-7; no clear D. The germline V gene encodes CDR1 SEHNR and CDR2 FQNEAQ (reference sequence). Trimming shortened V by 4 bases and J by 2 bases, and 12 bases separated the two germline ends. There are 14 residues in the CDR3. CDR3 residues: CASSSKDGTYEQYF. The CDR3 DNA reads as TGTGCCAGCAGCTCCAAGGACGGTACCTACGAGCAGTACTTC.

The gene calls are TRBV30 and TRBJ2-3, with 9 positions matching TRBD2. J lost 3 bases, V lost 3 bases, and 7 bases had no gene match. CDR1 and CDR2 from the germline V gene are GTSNPN and SVGIG (reference sequence). The CDR3 totals 15 residues. The CDR3 nucleotides read TGTGCCTGGAGAGGAGGTAGCGGGAGTACAGATACGCAGTATTTT. Its protein is CAWRGGSGSTDTQYF.

There are a few counts of this clone. V gene TRBV7-2 combines with J gene TRBJ1-2, with D possibly TRBD1 on 5 matching bases. The germline V gene encodes CDR1 SGHTA and CDR2 FQGNSA. CDR3 length: 16 residues. V was cut by 5 bases and J by 3 bases, with 19 bases left in between. The CDR3 region has the DNA TGTGCCAGCAGCACACACGGGGGTGGCCGAGACTATGGCTACACCTTC. Translating it yields CASSTHGGGRDYGYTF.

V gene TRBV7-3 combines with J gene TRBJ2-5; D unresolved. Germline V gene lookup returns CDR1 SGHTA and CDR2 FQGTGA. The V end lost 1 base, the J end lost 5 bases, and 11 bases lay between the germline ends. CDR3 size: 14 residues. The CDR3 spells CASSLRHSGETQYF. The CDR3 nucleotides are TGTGCCAGCAGCTTAAGACATTCTGGTGAGACCCAGTACTTC.

The genes are TRBV27 and TRBJ1-2; a possible D gene is TRBD1 (5 bases). Germline-derived CDR1 and CDR2 are MNHEY and SMNVEV (reference sequence). The CDR3 spans 14 residues. V was cut by 6 bases and J by 4 bases, with 15 bases left in between. The CDR3 loop is CASSLGAGPYGYTF. As DNA, the CDR3 is TGTGCCAGCAGCCTAGGGGCAGGGCCCTATGGCTACACCTTC.

J is TRBJ2-3 and V is TRBV11-2; D is tentatively TRBD1 or TRBD2 (5 bases each). Germline assignment: CDR1 SGHAT and CDR2 FQNNGV. Trimming stripped 3 bases from V and 1 base from J, with 20 bases between. CDR3 length: 18 residues. DNA for the CDR3: TGTGCCAGCAGCTTGCGAGCGCTCAAGGGACGGGGCACAGATACGCAGTATTTT. Translated, it gives CASSLRALKGRGTDTQYF.

The chain joins TRBV5-1 to TRBJ2-7; D not certain. CDR1 is SGHRS, CDR2 YFSETQ, per germline. Trimming took off 4 bases at V and 3 bases at J, with 11 bases between the two ends. The CDR3 runs to 13 residues. DNA of the CDR3: TGCGCCAGCAGCGAAGAATGGGACTACGAGCAGTACTTC. Its protein is CASSEEWDYEQYF.

The chain joins TRBV5-1 to TRBJ2-5; weak D call: TRBD2 (5 bases). The V end was cut by 2 bases, the J end by 2 bases, with 16 bases between. Per germline, CDR1 SGHRS and CDR2 YFSETQ. The CDR3 consists of 16 residues. The CDR3 sequence: CASSLLGIQRQETQYF. Written as DNA, the CDR3 is TGCGCCAGCAGCTTATTAGGGATTCAGCGGCAAGAGACCCAGTACTTC.

V and J are TRBV6-1 and TRBJ1-5, with D tentatively TRBD1 (5 bases). The CDR3 has 13 residues. Germline assignment: CDR1 MNHNS and CDR2 SASEGT. The V end lost 5 bases, the J end lost 6 bases, and 11 bases lay between the germline ends. Here the CDR3 DNA reads TGTGCCAGCAGTTCCGGGACGACTCAGCCCCAGCATTTT. This codes for CASSSGTTQPQHF.

The rearrangement links TRBV29-1 to TRBJ2-3; the D is unclear. V was trimmed by 8 bases and J by 0 bases, leaving 6 bases between them. The germline CDR1 and CDR2 sequences are SQVTM and ANQGSEA. The CDR3 contains 11 residues. CDR3 bases: TGCAGCCCCGTTAGCACAGATACGCAGTATTTT. Its protein is CSPVSTDTQYF.